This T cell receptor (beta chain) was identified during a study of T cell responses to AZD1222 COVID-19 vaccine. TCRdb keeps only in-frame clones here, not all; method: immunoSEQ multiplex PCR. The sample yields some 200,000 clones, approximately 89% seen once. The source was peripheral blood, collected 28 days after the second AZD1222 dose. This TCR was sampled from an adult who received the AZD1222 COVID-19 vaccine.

DNA of the CDR3: TGCGCCAGCAGTTTTACTAGCGGGAGGATGAATGAGCAGTTCTTC. Translated, it gives CASSFTSGRMNEQFF. The rearrangement joins TRBV10-1 to TRBJ2-1; 12 bases are a match to TRBD2. CDR1 is WNHNN and CDR2 is SYGVQD in the germline V gene (reference sequence). The CDR3 spans 15 residues. V lost 5 bases to trimming and J lost 7 bases; unmatched junction nucleotides: 6.